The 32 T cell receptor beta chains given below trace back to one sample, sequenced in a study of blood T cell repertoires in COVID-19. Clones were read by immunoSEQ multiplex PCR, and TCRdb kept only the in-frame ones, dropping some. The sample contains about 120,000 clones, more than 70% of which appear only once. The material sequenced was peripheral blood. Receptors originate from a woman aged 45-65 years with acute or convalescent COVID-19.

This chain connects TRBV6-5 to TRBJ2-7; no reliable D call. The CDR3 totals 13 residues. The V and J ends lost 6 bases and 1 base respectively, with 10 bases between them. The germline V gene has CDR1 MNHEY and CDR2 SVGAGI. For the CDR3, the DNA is TGTGCCAGCAGCCTGGCTTTGTCCTACGAGCAGTACTTC. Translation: CASSLALSYEQYF.

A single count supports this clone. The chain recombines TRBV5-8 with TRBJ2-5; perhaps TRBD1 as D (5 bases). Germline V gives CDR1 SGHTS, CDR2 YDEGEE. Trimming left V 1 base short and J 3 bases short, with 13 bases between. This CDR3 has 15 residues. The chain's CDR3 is CASSLYEAGKETQYF. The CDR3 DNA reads TGTGCCAGCAGCTTGTACGAGGCAGGGAAAGAGACCCAGTACTTC.

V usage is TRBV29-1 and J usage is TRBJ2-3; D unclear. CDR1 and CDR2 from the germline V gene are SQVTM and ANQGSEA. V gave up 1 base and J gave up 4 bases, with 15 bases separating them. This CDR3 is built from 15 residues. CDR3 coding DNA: TGCAGCGTTGAAGCGGTGGAGCTAGGTTCAGATACGCAGTATTTT. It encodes CSVEAVELGSDTQYF.

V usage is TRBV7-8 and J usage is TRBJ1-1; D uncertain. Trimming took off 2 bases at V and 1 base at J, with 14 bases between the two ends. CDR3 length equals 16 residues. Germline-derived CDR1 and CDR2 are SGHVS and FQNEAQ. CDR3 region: CASSLRVVGGNTEAFF. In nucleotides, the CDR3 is TGTGCCAGCAGCTTACGGGTGGTGGGTGGGAACACTGAAGCTTTCTTT.

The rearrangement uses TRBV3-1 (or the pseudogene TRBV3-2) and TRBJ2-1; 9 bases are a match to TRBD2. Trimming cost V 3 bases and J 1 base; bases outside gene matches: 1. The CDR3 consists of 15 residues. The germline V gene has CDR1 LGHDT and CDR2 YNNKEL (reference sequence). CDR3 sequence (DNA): TGTGCCAGCAGCCATAGCGGGAGTTCCTACAATGAGCAGTTCTTC. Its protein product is CASSHSGSSYNEQFF.

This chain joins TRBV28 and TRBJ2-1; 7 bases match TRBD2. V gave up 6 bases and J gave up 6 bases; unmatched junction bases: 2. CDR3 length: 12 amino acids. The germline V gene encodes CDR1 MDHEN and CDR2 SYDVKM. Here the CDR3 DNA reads TGTGCCAGCAGGGGGACTACCAATGAGCAGTTCTTC. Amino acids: CASRGTTNEQFF.

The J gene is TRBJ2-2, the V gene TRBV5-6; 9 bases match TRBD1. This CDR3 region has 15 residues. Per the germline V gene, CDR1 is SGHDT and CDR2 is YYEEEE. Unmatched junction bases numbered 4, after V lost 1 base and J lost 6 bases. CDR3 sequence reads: CASSLTGGVSGELFF. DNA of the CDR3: TGTGCCAGCAGCTTGACAGGGGGCGTCTCCGGGGAGCTGTTTTTT.

The CDR3 region is CASSFHLGGRANEQYF. The CDR3 bases are TGTGCCAGCAGCTTTCATTTAGGCGGGAGGGCCAACGAGCAGTACTTC. The chain uses TRBV7-9 and TRBJ2-7; 9 bases map to TRBD2. The V and J ends lost 3 bases and 5 bases, in that order; junction bases with no gene match: 11. Per germline, CDR1 SEHNR and CDR2 FQNEAQ (reference sequence). The CDR3 covers 16 residues.

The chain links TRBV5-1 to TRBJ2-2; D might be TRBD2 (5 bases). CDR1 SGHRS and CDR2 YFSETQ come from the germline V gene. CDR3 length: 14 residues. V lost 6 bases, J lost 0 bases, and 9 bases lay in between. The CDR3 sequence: CASKSGTNTGELFF. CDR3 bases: TGCGCCAGCAAGAGCGGCACGAACACCGGGGAGCTGTTTTTT. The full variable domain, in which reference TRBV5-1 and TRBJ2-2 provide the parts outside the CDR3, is KAGVTQTPRYLIKTRGQQVTLSCSPISGHRSVSWYQQTPGQGLQFLFEYFSETQRNKGNFPGRFSGRQFSNSRSEMNVSTLELGDSALYLCASKSGTNTGELFFGEGSRLTVL.

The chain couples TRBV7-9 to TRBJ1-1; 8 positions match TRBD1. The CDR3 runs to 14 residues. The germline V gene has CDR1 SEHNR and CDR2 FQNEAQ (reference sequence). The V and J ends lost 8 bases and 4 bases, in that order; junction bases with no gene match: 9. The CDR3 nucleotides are TGTGCCAGCGGCCAGGGGGCAGGTTTCACTGAAGCTTTCTTT. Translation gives CASGQGAGFTEAFF.

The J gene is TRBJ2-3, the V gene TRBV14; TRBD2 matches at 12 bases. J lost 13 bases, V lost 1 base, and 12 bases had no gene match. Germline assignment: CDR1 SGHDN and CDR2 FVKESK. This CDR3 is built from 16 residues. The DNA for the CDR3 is TGTGCCAGCAGCCAAGGACTAGCGGGAGATGGTGGGAGGAAGTATTTT. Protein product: CASSQGLAGDGGRKYF.

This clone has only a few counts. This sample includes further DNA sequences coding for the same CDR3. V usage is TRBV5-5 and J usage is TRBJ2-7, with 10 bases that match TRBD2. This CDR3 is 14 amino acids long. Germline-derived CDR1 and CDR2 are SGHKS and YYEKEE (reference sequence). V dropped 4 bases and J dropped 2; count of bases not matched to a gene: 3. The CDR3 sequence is CASSRTSGTYEQYF. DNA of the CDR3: TGTGCCAGCAGCCGGACTAGCGGAACCTACGAGCAGTACTTC.

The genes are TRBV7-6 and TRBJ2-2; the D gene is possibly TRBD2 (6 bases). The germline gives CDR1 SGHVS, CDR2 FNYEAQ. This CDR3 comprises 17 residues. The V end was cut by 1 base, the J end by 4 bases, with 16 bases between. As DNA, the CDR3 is TGTGCCAGCAGCTTAGGTCCGGCTAGCGTAATCACCGGGGAGCTGTTTTTT. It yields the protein CASSLGPASVITGELFF.

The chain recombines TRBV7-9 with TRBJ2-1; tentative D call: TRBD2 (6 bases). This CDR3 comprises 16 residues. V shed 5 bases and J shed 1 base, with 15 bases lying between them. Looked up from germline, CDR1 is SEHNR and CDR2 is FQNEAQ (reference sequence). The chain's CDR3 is CASSRGLSSSYNEQFF. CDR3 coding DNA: TGTGCCAGCAGCAGGGGACTTTCGAGTTCCTACAATGAGCAGTTCTTC.

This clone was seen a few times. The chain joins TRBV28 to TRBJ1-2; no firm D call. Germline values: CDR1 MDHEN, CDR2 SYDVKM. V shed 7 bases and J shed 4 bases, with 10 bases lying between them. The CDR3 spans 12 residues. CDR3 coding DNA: TGTGCCAGCATGACCTGGAGCTATGGCTACACCTTC. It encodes CASMTWSYGYTF.

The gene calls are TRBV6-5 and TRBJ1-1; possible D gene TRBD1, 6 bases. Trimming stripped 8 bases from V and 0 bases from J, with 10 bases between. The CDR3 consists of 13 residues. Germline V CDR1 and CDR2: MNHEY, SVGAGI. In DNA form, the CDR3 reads TGTGCCAGCTTGAGGGGGATGAACACTGAAGCTTTCTTT. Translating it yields CASLRGMNTEAFF.

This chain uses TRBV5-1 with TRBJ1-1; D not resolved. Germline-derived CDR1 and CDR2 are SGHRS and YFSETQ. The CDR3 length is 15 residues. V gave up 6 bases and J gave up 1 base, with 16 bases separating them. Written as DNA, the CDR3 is TGCGCCAGCACTTCCGCTGTAGTTGCGAACACTGAAGCTTTCTTT. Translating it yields CASTSAVVANTEAFF.

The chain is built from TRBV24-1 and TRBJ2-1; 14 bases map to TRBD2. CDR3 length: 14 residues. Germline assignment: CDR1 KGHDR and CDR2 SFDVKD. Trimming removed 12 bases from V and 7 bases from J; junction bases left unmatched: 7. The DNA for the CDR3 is TGTGCCGCTAGGACTAGCGGGAGGCTTAATGAGCAGTTCTTC. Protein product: CAARTSGRLNEQFF.

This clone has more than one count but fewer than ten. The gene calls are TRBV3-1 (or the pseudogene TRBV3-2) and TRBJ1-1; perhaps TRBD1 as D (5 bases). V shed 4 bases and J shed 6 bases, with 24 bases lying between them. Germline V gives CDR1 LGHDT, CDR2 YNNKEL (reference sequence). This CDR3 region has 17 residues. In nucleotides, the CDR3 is TGTGCCAGCAGCCGAGGGTCCGGGTCGAACGCGGGGGCTGAAGCTTTCTTT. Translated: CASSRGSGSNAGAEAFF.

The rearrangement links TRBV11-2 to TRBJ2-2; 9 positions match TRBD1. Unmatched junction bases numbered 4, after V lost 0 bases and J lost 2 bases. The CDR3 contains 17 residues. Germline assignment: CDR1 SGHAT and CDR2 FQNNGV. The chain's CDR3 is CASSLDRGQGNTGELFF. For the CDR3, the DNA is TGTGCCAGCAGCTTAGACCGGGGACAGGGTAACACCGGGGAGCTGTTTTTT.

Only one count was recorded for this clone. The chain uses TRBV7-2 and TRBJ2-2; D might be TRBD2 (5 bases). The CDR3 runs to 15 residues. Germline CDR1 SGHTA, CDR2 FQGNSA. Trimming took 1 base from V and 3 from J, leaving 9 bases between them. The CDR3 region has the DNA TGTGCCAGCAGCTTAGGATCTAGCTACACCGGGGAGCTGTTTTTT. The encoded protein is CASSLGSSYTGELFF.

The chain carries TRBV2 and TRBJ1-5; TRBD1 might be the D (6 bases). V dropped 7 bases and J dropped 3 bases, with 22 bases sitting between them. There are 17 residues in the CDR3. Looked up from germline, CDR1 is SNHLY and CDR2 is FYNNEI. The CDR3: CASNIRGGASLNQPQHF. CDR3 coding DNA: TGTGCCAGCAATATCAGGGGAGGGGCTTCACTCAATCAGCCCCAGCATTTT.

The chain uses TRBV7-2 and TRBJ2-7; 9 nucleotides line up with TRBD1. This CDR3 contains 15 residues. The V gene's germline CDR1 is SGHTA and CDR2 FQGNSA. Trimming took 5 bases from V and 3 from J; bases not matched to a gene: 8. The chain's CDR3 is CASSKDRGINYEQYF. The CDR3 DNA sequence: TGTGCCAGCAGCAAAGACAGGGGGATAAACTACGAGCAGTACTTC.

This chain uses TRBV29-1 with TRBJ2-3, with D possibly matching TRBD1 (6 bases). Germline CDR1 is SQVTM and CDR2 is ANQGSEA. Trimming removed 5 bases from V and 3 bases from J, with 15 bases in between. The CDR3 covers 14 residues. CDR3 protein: CSVYTGRGTDTQYF. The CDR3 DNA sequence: TGCAGCGTTTATACAGGGCGCGGAACAGATACGCAGTATTTT.

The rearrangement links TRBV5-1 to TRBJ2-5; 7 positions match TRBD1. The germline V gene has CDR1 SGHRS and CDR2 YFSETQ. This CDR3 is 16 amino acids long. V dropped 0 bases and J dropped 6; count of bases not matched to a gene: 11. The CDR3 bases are TGCGCCAGCAGCTTGGGGCAGGGGGAAACGACGAAGACCCAGTACTTC. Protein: CASSLGQGETTKTQYF.

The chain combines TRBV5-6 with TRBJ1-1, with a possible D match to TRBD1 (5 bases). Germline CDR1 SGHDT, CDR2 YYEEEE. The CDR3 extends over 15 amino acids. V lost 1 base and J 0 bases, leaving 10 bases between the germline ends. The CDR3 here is CASSLPQGMNTEAFF. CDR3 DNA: TGTGCCAGCAGCTTGCCCCAGGGAATGAACACTGAAGCTTTCTTT.

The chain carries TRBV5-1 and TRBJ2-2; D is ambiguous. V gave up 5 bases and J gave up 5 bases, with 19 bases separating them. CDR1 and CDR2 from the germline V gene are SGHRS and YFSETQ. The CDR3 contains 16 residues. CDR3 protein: CASSAGAGARTGELFF. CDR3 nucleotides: TGCGCCAGCAGTGCCGGTGCCGGAGCGAGGACCGGGGAGCTGTTTTTT.

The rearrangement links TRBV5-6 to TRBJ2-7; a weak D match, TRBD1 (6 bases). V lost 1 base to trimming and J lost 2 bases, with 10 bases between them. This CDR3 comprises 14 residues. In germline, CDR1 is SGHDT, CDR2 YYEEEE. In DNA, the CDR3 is TGTGCCAGCAGCTTGATTACAGGGCCCTACGAGCAGTACTTC. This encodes CASSLITGPYEQYF. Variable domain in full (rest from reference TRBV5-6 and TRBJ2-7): DAGVTQSPTHLIKTRGQQVTLRCSPKSGHDTVSWYQQALGQGPQFIFQYYEEEERQRGNFPDRFSGHQFPNYSSELNVNALLLGDSALYLCASSLITGPYEQYFGPGTRLTVT.

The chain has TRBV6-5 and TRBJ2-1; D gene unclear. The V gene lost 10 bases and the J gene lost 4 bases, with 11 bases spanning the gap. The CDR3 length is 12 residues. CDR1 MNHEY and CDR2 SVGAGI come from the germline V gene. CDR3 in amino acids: CATLSGYNEQFF. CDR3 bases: TGTGCCACCCTCTCGGGTTACAATGAGCAGTTCTTC.

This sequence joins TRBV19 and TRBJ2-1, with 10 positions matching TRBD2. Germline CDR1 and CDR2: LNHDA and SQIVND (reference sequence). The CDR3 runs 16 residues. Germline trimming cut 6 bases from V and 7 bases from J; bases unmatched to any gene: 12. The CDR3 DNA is TGTGCCAGTAGCCCGGAGAGCGGGAGGGCCAGAAATGAGCAGTTCTTC. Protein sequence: CASSPESGRARNEQFF.

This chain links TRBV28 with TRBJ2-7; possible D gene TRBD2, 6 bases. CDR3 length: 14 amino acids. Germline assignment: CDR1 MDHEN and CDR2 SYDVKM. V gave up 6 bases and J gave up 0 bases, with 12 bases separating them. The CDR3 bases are TGTGCCAGCAGGGGACTTCCGAGCTCCTACGAGCAGTACTTC. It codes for CASRGLPSSYEQYF.

The CDR3 DNA follows: TGTGCCAGCAGTCTGACAGGGAATGAAAAACTGTTTTTT. This sequence encodes CASSLTGNEKLFF. This chain uses TRBV6-6 with TRBJ1-4; 7 nucleotides match TRBD1. With V trimmed by 5 bases and J by 5 bases, 2 bases remained unmatched. This CDR3 comprises 13 residues. CDR1 is MNHNY, CDR2 SVGAGI, per germline (reference sequence).